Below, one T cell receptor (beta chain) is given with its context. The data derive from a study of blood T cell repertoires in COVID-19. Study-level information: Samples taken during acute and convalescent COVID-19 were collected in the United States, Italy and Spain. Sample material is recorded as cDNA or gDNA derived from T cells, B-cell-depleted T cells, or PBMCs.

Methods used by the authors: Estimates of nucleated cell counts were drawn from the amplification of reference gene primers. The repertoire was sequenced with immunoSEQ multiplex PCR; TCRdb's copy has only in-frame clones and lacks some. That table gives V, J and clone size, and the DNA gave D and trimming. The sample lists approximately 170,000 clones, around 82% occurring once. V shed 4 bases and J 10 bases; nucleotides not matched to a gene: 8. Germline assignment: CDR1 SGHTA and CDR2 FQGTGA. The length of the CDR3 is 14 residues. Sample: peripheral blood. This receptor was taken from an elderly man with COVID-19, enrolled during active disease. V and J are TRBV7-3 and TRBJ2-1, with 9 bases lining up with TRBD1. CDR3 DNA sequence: TGTGCCAGCAGCTCATCCCGGGACAGGGCGGAGCAGTTCTTC. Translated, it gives CASSSSRDRAEQFF.